These 28 T cell receptor beta chains share one sample of origin, sequenced in a study of T cells in Graves' hyperthyroidism and ophthalmopathy. TCR beta CDR3 region amplification was performed from RNA transcripts. The study used the HTBI primer set for a first-round RT-PCR of the TCR CDR3. TCRdb recomputed calls from the multiplex PCR reads with MiXCR, one row per CDR3 protein. The table shows more than 300,000 distinct CDR3 sequences, with about 18% occurring only once. Material: blood. The receptor set was obtained from a man between 18 and 35 years old with Graves' ophthalmopathy.

This clonotype was recorded many times. The genes are TRBV7-3 and TRBJ2-3, with 10 bases identical to TRBD2. CDR3 length: 19 residues. The trim removed 1 base at V and 1 base at J, leaving 11 bases unmatched. From germline, CDR1 is SGHTA and CDR2 FQGTGA. The CDR3 reads CASSLRGAGGPAGTDTQYF. CDR3 DNA sequence: TGTGCCAGCAGCTTAAGAGGAGCGGGGGGGCCCGCTGGCACAGATACGCAGTATTTT. The variable domain in full, completed from reference TRBV7-3 and TRBJ2-3, reads GAGVSQTPSNKVTEKGKYVELRCDPISGHTALYWYRQSLGQGPEFLIYFQGTGAADDSGLPNDRFFAVRPEGSVSTLKIQRTERGDSAVYLCASSLRGAGGPAGTDTQYFGPGTRLTVL.

With respect to this clonotype: This may be a read error: a much more frequent sequence differs by one nucleotide. CDR3 residues: CTSSGLIQETQYF. As DNA, the CDR3 is TGTACCAGCAGCGGACTGATCCAAGAGACCCAGTACTTC. The rearrangement joins TRBV12-3 or TRBV12-4 to TRBJ2-5, with a tentative D call TRBD2 (5 bases). The CDR3 has 13 amino acids.

This clonotype appeared a few times. The chain recombines TRBV7-3 with TRBJ1-4; TRBD1 might be the D (5 bases). Germline V CDR1 and CDR2: SGHTA, FQGTGA. The CDR3 contains 14 residues. Trimming left V 7 bases short and J 5 bases short, with 14 bases between. CDR3 region: CASMLGTPNEKLFF. The CDR3 DNA follows: TGTGCCAGCATGCTGGGGACGCCGAATGAAAAACTGTTTTTT.

This clonotype was observed at least ten times. This chain links TRBV11-2 with TRBJ1-1; possible D gene TRBD1, 5 bases. The CDR3 consists of 12 residues. Germline loops: CDR1 SGHAT, CDR2 FQNNGV. V gave up 1 base and J gave up 12 bases, with 12 bases separating them. The CDR3 reads CASSLGGVGTFF. The CDR3 DNA reads TGTGCCAGCAGCTTAGGAGGGGTCGGAACTTTCTTT.

Remarks on this clonotype: A much larger clonotype is one base distant, so this may be a read error. The chain carries TRBV9 and TRBJ1-1, with 7 bases that match TRBD1. Germline V lookup: CDR1 SGDLS, CDR2 YYNGEE. This CDR3 is 23 amino acids long. The V segment lost 0 bases and the J segment 4 bases; nucleotides outside the gene matches: 30. The CDR3 DNA reads as TGTGCCAGCAGCGTAGGACACTCCGGGACAGCGGGCGGTCGACCCCTCGGGCCCACTGAAGCTTTCTTT. This sequence encodes CASSVGHSGTAGGRPLGPTEAFF.

This clonotype was seen ten or more times. This chain connects TRBV2 to TRBJ1-4; unclear D gene. V was shortened by 9 bases and J by 7 bases, with 15 bases between the two germline ends. This CDR3 comprises 13 residues. Germline V lookup: CDR1 SNHLY, CDR2 FYNNEI. CDR3 protein: CASDTVRGEKLFF. In DNA form, the CDR3 reads TGTGCCAGTGATACCGTCAGAGGTGAAAAACTGTTTTTT. The entire variable domain, with the rest obtained from reference TRBV2 and TRBJ1-4, is as follows: EPEVTQTPSHQVTQMGQEVILRCVPISNHLYFYWYRQILGQKVEFLVSFYNNEISEKSEIFDDQFSVERPDGSNFTLKIRSTKLEDSAMYFCASDTVRGEKLFFGSGTQLSVL.

This clonotype showed up many times. This chain uses TRBV12-3 or TRBV12-4 with TRBJ2-7; 8 bases are a match to TRBD1. With V trimmed by 6 bases and J by 4 bases, 8 bases remained unmatched. The length of the CDR3 is 14 residues. CDR3 sequence reads: CASSSDRAIYEQYF. In nucleotides, the CDR3 is TGTGCCAGCAGCTCGGACAGGGCGATTTACGAGCAGTACTTC.

This clonotype occurred many times. V is TRBV2 and J is TRBJ1-6; a weak D match, TRBD1 (6 bases). This CDR3 has 15 residues. The ends were cut back, 2 bases at V and 8 bases at J, with 13 bases in the middle. Per germline, CDR1 SNHLY and CDR2 FYNNEI. CDR3 amino acids: CASSEKGGEDSPLHF. The CDR3 coding sequence is TGTGCCAGCAGTGAAAAGGGGGGGGAGGATTCACCCCTCCACTTT.

This clonotype was counted many times. The chain uses TRBV12-3 or TRBV12-4 and TRBJ2-7; 7 bases agree with TRBD2. CDR3 length: 15 residues. J gave up 0 bases and V 6 bases, and 8 bases lay outside the gene matches. In DNA, the CDR3 is TGTGCCAGCAGAAACGCCGGGACTAACTCCTACGAGCAGTACTTC. It translates to CASRNAGTNSYEQYF.

This clonotype was seen more than once but under ten times. CDR3 DNA: TGTGCCAGCAGACAGTTTAATGAAAAACTGTTTTTT. Translating gives CASRQFNEKLFF. The gene calls are TRBV2 and TRBJ1-4; no reliable D call. The CDR3 is made up of 12 amino acids. In germline, CDR1 is SNHLY, CDR2 FYNNEI. The V end lost 6 bases, the J end lost 4 bases, and 6 bases lay between the germline ends.

This clonotype has a count of ten or more. The chain is built from TRBV29-1 and TRBJ1-1; D not certain. Germline CDR1 SQVTM, CDR2 ANQGSEA. V lost 4 bases and J 0 bases, leaving 9 bases between the germline ends. The CDR3 is made up of 13 amino acids. In DNA form, the CDR3 reads TGCAGCGTTGCTGGACGGCTGAACACTGAAGCTTTCTTT. It translates to CSVAGRLNTEAFF.

This chain connects TRBV24-1 to TRBJ2-7, with 7 positions matching TRBD2. The CDR3 totals 15 residues. V shed 5 bases and J 2 bases; nucleotides not matched to a gene: 8. From germline, CDR1 is KGHDR and CDR2 SFDVKD. CDR3 protein: CATSGSGETTYEQYF. CDR3 nucleotides: TGTGCCACCAGTGGGAGCGGGGAAACGACCTACGAGCAGTACTTC.

This clonotype was recorded at least ten times. The V gene is TRBV20-1, the J gene TRBJ1-5; D unresolved. Germline CDR1 and CDR2: DFQATT and SNEGSKA (reference sequence). The CDR3 covers 14 residues. V was clipped by 0 bases and J by 7 bases, with 13 bases between them. In DNA, the CDR3 is TGCAGTGCTAGAGATCGGGCAGAGCCACAGCCCCAGCATTTT. It encodes CSARDRAEPQPQHF.

This clonotype was seen many times. The V and J genes are TRBV14 and TRBJ2-7, with no clear D. CDR1 is SGHDN and CDR2 is FVKESK in the germline V gene. This CDR3 region has 14 residues. V shed 0 bases and J shed 3 bases, with 9 bases lying between them. Here the CDR3 reads CASSQDVGSYEQYF. The DNA for the CDR3 is TGTGCCAGCAGCCAAGATGTGGGCAGCTACGAGCAGTACTTC. The whole variable domain, remainder taken from reference TRBV14 and TRBJ2-7, is EAGVTQFPSHSVIEKGQTVTLRCDPISGHDNLYWYRRVMGKEIKFLLHFVKESKQDESGMPNNRFLAERTGGTYSTLKVQPAELEDSGVYFCASSQDVGSYEQYFGPGTRLTVT.

The chain has TRBV20-1 and TRBJ2-7, with D possibly being TRBD1 (8 bases). The ends were cut back, 5 bases at V and 3 bases at J, with 11 bases in the middle. The CDR3 length is 12 residues. The germline gives CDR1 DFQATT, CDR2 SNEGSKA (reference sequence). The CDR3 coding sequence is TGCAGTGCTCACAGGGGGGGCTACGAGCAGTACTTC. Amino acids: CSAHRGGYEQYF.

Points on this clonotype: At one end, the junction sequence differs from germline, possibly due to a read error. The genes are TRBV12-3 or TRBV12-4 and TRBJ1-4; D not certain. This CDR3 comprises 12 residues. Here the CDR3 DNA reads TGTGCCAGCAGATTAGTGGACGAAAAACTGTTTTTT. As protein: CASRLVDEKLFF.

The chain couples TRBV28 to TRBJ1-1; no definite D call. CDR3 length: 14 residues. Trimming took 3 bases from V and 6 from J, leaving 14 bases between them. Germline CDR1 MDHEN, CDR2 SYDVKM. For the CDR3, the DNA is TGTGCCAGCAGTTTTTACGAGAGCTTTGCTGAAGCTTTCTTT. Its protein product is CASSFYESFAEAFF.

The table lists this clonotype with many counts. The chain has TRBV2 and TRBJ1-1, with D possibly TRBD1 on 5 matching bases. The germline CDR1 and CDR2 sequences are SNHLY and FYNNEI. The length of the CDR3 is 15 residues. V was pared by 1 base and J by 12 bases, with 21 bases between. The DNA of the CDR3 is TGTGCCAGCAGTGAAGGCCTCGGGAGGGGCCTGGAGTCTTTCTTT. It is translated as CASSEGLGRGLESFF.

Many counts were recorded for this clonotype. The rearrangement joins TRBV6-1 to TRBJ2-7, with 8 bases aligning to TRBD1. Trimming at V came to 5 bases and at J to 6 bases, leaving 12 bases not matched to a gene. The V gene's germline CDR1 is MNHNS and CDR2 SASEGT. CDR3 size: 15 residues. CDR3: CASSPQDREIGEQYF. For the CDR3, the DNA is TGTGCCAGCAGTCCACAGGACAGGGAGATCGGCGAGCAGTACTTC.

CDR3 in amino acids: CASSIRQGGIHEQYF. The CDR3 bases are TGTGCCAGTAGTATTAGACAGGGGGGTATACACGAGCAGTACTTC. The J gene is TRBJ2-7, the V gene TRBV19; 9 nucleotides line up with TRBD1. The CDR3 extends over 15 amino acids. J gave up 5 bases and V 3 bases, and 8 bases lay outside the gene matches. Germline CDR1 LNHDA, CDR2 SQIVND (reference sequence).

The chain is built from TRBV5-1 and TRBJ2-7, with no clear D. Germline assignment: CDR1 SGHRS and CDR2 YFSETQ. Between the trimmed V and J ends, which lost 4 bases and 5 bases, there was a span of 10 bases. The CDR3 is made up of 12 amino acids. The CDR3 is CASSVDTHEQYF. The CDR3 region has the DNA TGCGCCAGCAGCGTCGACACCCACGAGCAGTACTTC. The full variable domain, in which reference TRBV5-1 and TRBJ2-7 provide the parts outside the CDR3, is KAGVTQTPRYLIKTRGQQVTLSCSPISGHRSVSWYQQTPGQGLQFLFEYFSETQRNKGNFPGRFSGRQFSNSRSEMNVSTLELGDSALYLCASSVDTHEQYFGPGTRLTVT.

At least ten counts were recorded for this clonotype. The CDR3 coding sequence is TGTGCCAGCAGTCCCCATACAGGGGGCCGTTTGACAGATACGCAGTATTTT. Translating gives CASSPHTGGRLTDTQYF. The chain recombines TRBV12-3 or TRBV12-4 with TRBJ2-3, with 9 nucleotides matching TRBD1. Germline trimming cut 5 bases from V and 3 bases from J; bases unmatched to any gene: 12. The CDR3 is 17 residues long.

This clonotype occurred a few times. The V and J genes are TRBV7-2 and TRBJ2-1, with TRBD2 identical over 8 bases. V was clipped by 1 base and J by 3 bases; unmatched bases: 11. The V gene's germline CDR1 is SGHTA and CDR2 FQGNSA. The CDR3 is 18 residues long. For the CDR3, the DNA is TGTGCCAGCAGCTTAGGCTTCCGGGGACGGGGGGGCTACAATGAGCAGTTCTTC. Translation gives CASSLGFRGRGGYNEQFF. The full variable domain, in which reference TRBV7-2 and TRBJ2-1 provide the parts outside the CDR3, is GAGVSQSPSNKVTEKGKDVELRCDPISGHTALYWYRQSLGQGLEFLIYFQGNSAPDKSGLPSDRFSAERTGGSVSTLTIQRTQQEDSAVYLCASSLGFRGRGGYNEQFFGPGTRLTVL.

Only a few counts were recorded for this clonotype. V usage is TRBV4-2 and J usage is TRBJ2-3, with 12 nucleotides matching TRBD2. With 3 bases clipped from V and 3 bases from J, the junction kept 4 bases outside the gene matches. This CDR3 is built from 16 residues. Germline CDR1 LGHNA, CDR2 YNFKEQ. The CDR3 reads CASSQTSGGTTDTQYF. The CDR3 DNA reads TGTGCCAGCAGCCAGACTAGCGGGGGAACTACAGATACGCAGTATTTT.

The rearrangement uses TRBV7-9 and TRBJ2-5; the match to TRBD2 covers 9 bases. Germline V gene data show CDR1 as SEHNR and CDR2 as FQNEAQ (reference sequence). Germline trimming cut 6 bases from V and 1 base from J; bases unmatched to any gene: 18. CDR3 length equals 19 residues. In nucleotides, the CDR3 is TGTGCCAGCAGATACGGACTAGCGTACACACGTCGAGGCCAAGAGACCCAGTACTTC. It yields the protein CASRYGLAYTRRGQETQYF.

The chain is built from TRBV27 and TRBJ2-7; D ambiguous. The CDR3 has 12 residues. Trimming removed 7 bases at V and 7 bases at J, with 14 bases between. The V gene's germline CDR1 is MNHEY and CDR2 SMNVEV (reference sequence). The CDR3 DNA reads as TGTGCCAGCACCAGCAACACCGGGGAGCAGTACTTC. This sequence encodes CASTSNTGEQYF.

The gene calls are TRBV27 and TRBJ2-3; TRBD2 matches at 9 bases. The germline V gene encodes CDR1 MNHEY and CDR2 SMNVEV (reference sequence). This CDR3 has 16 residues. The ends lost 5 bases at V and 1 base at J; junction bases unmatched: 7. The CDR3 reads CASSHSVAGGTDTQYF. DNA of the CDR3: TGTGCCAGCAGTCACTCTGTAGCGGGGGGCACAGATACGCAGTATTTT.

The chain has TRBV19 and TRBJ1-1; D may be TRBD1 (5 bases). CDR3 length: 15 amino acids. Germline CDR1 is LNHDA and CDR2 is SQIVND (reference sequence). Trimming took off 3 bases at V and 0 bases at J, with 11 bases between the two ends. In DNA form, the CDR3 reads TGTGCCAGTAGTATCCCCAGGGACTTGAACACTGAAGCTTTCTTT. It encodes CASSIPRDLNTEAFF.